The next 30 T cell receptor beta chains were all read from a single sample in a study of beta chain features in type 1 diabetes. Which antigens these TCRs recognize remains unknown. The investigators reverse transcribed all of the isolated RNA, so they sequenced expressed TCRB transcripts. Only in-frame clones appear in the TCRdb table, and some are missing; sequencing was by immunoSEQ multiplex PCR. This sample yields about 700,000 clones, of which around an eighth are seen a single time; less than 0.025% belongs to the top ten. General study findings and limits: A moderate, significant TCRB CDR3 shortening appeared in type 1 diabetes across four CD4+ subsets.

The specimen sequenced was naive CD4+ T cells from blood. The receptors stem from a man aged 18 to 30 with type 1 diabetes.

This clone was observed a few times. The chain joins TRBV30 to TRBJ1-6; no clear D. The germline V gene encodes CDR1 GTSNPN and CDR2 SVGIG (reference sequence). The CDR3 is 14 amino acids. Trimming removed 2 bases at V and 8 bases at J, with 13 bases between. DNA for the CDR3: TGTGCCTGGAGTTCGGCTATCGGGGATTCACCCCTCCACTTT. This translates into CAWSSAIGDSPLHF.

This clone has more than one count but fewer than ten. This chain links TRBV5-1 with TRBJ2-7; TRBD2 agrees at 10 bases. The V and J ends lost 5 bases and 1 base, in that order; junction bases with no gene match: 0. This CDR3 is 13 amino acids long. Germline V gene data show CDR1 as SGHRS and CDR2 as YFSETQ. This chain's CDR3 is CASRLAGSYEQYF. Written as DNA, the CDR3 is TGCGCCAGCAGACTAGCGGGATCCTACGAGCAGTACTTC.

This clone was seen a handful of times. The chain links TRBV5-4 to TRBJ2-5; TRBD1 aligns across 7 bases. V trimming: 4 bases; J trimming: 3 bases; junction bases outside the gene matches: 9. This CDR3 is built from 15 residues. Germline V gene data show CDR1 as SGHNT and CDR2 as YYREEE (reference sequence). CDR3 in DNA: TGTGCCAGCAGCGGTTCCGGGACAGATGAAGAGACCCAGTACTTC. Its protein is CASSGSGTDEETQYF. Together with reference TRBV5-4 and TRBJ2-5, the CDR3 gives the full variable domain: ETGVTQSPTHLIKTRGQQVTLRCSSQSGHNTVSWYQQALGQGPQFIFQYYREEENGRGNFPPRFSGLQFPNYSSELNVNALELDDSALYLCASSGSGTDEETQYFGPGTRLLVL.

This clone was observed a few times. V and J are TRBV14 and TRBJ1-4; no clear D gene. Germline assignment: CDR1 SGHDN and CDR2 FVKESK. The CDR3 length is 12 residues. The germline V and J ends were trimmed by 2 bases and 8 bases, with 6 bases remaining between them. The DNA for the CDR3 is TGTGCCAGCAGCCAAACCGCCGAAAAACTGTTTTTT. Amino acid sequence: CASSQTAEKLFF.

The chain carries TRBV6-6 and TRBJ1-4; D remains unclear. The CDR3 runs to 14 residues. Trimming cost V 8 bases and J 2 bases, with 12 bases left between them. Germline V gives CDR1 MNHNY, CDR2 SVGAGI (reference sequence). The DNA for the CDR3 is TGTGCCAGCCTGCCGGAATGGACTAATGAAAAACTGTTTTTT. It is translated as CASLPEWTNEKLFF.

This clone was counted only a few times. V usage is TRBV5-4 and J usage is TRBJ1-5, with D maybe TRBD1 (6 bases). Trimming pared 4 bases from V and 2 bases from J, leaving 7 bases between. The germline V gene encodes CDR1 SGHNT and CDR2 YYREEE (reference sequence). CDR3 size: 13 residues. The CDR3 loop is CASSAGGNQPQHF. Here the CDR3 DNA reads TGTGCCAGCAGCGCAGGGGGCAATCAGCCCCAGCATTTT. The variable domain in full, with the rest retrieved from reference TRBV5-4 and TRBJ1-5, is ETGVTQSPTHLIKTRGQQVTLRCSSQSGHNTVSWYQQALGQGPQFIFQYYREEENGRGNFPPRFSGLQFPNYSSELNVNALELDDSALYLCASSAGGNQPQHFGDGTRLSIL.

This clone was observed a few times. This chain connects TRBV2 to TRBJ2-1; perhaps D is TRBD1 or TRBD2 (5 bases each). This CDR3 is built from 16 residues. Per germline, CDR1 SNHLY and CDR2 FYNNEI. V was shortened by 8 bases and J by 4 bases, with 21 bases between the two germline ends. The CDR3, as DNA: TGTGCCAGCGGGCCGCGATCCCACGGGGCTTACAATGAGCAGTTCTTC. Residues: CASGPRSHGAYNEQFF.

The chain has TRBV14 and TRBJ2-7, with unresolved D. The germline V gene has CDR1 SGHDN and CDR2 FVKESK. V gave up 3 bases and J gave up 2 bases, with 14 bases separating them. This CDR3 contains 15 residues. CDR3 sequence reads: CASSHLFANPYEQYF. CDR3 DNA: TGTGCCAGCAGCCATCTCTTCGCCAATCCCTACGAGCAGTACTTC.

This clone was recorded a few times. The V gene is TRBV25-1, the J gene TRBJ1-5; TRBD1 is a possible D gene (5 bases). Trimming pared 4 bases from V and 1 base from J, leaving 17 bases between. CDR3 size: 17 residues. Germline V CDR1 and CDR2: MGHDK, SYGVNS. CDR3 bases: TGTGCCAGCAGTGCGGGGCCAGGGAAGGAGAGCAATCAGCCCCAGCATTTT. It codes for CASSAGPGKESNQPQHF.

This clone was counted only a few times. The chain employs TRBV6-1 and TRBJ2-7, with a possible D match to TRBD1 (6 bases). The CDR3 consists of 12 residues. Trimming stripped 5 bases from V and 4 bases from J, with 9 bases between. Germline CDR1 reads MNHNS; CDR2 reads SASEGT. The DNA for the CDR3 is TGTGCCAGCAGTATAACAGGGTACGAGCAGTACTTC. It encodes CASSITGYEQYF.

This clone came up a few times. This sequence joins TRBV7-9 and TRBJ2-3, with no clear D. V was shortened by 1 base and J by 1 base, with 6 bases between the two germline ends. Germline CDR1 is SEHNR and CDR2 is FQNEAQ (reference sequence). CDR3 length equals 14 residues. CDR3 sequence reads: CASSLDGRTDTQYF. CDR3 DNA sequence: TGTGCCAGCAGCTTAGACGGACGCACAGATACGCAGTATTTT.

In the case of this clone: The sample has other DNA sequences that encode this CDR3 too. The chain is built from TRBV7-2 and TRBJ2-3; D gene uncertain. Looked up from germline, CDR1 is SGHTA and CDR2 is FQGNSA. This CDR3 comprises 12 residues. Trimming took off 5 bases at V and 1 base at J, with 4 bases between the two ends. The chain's CDR3 is CASSPRTDTQYF. In DNA, the CDR3 is TGTGCCAGCAGCCCCCGCACAGATACGCAGTATTTT. The whole variable domain, remainder taken from reference TRBV7-2 and TRBJ2-3, is GAGVSQSPSNKVTEKGKDVELRCDPISGHTALYWYRQSLGQGLEFLIYFQGNSAPDKSGLPSDRFSAERTGGSVSTLTIQRTQQEDSAVYLCASSPRTDTQYFGPGTRLTVL.

V and J are TRBV28 and TRBJ2-5; possible D gene TRBD2, 5 bases. The germline gives CDR1 MDHEN, CDR2 SYDVKM. Between the trimmed V and J ends, which lost 3 bases and 5 bases, there was a span of 13 bases. The CDR3 loop spans 14 amino acids. The CDR3 DNA sequence: TGTGCCAGCAGTTTGAGGGTCAGGATGGAGACCCAGTACTTC. Protein: CASSLRVRMETQYF.

This clone showed up just a few times. V is TRBV28 and J is TRBJ1-2; tentative D call: TRBD1 (6 bases). The V gene lost 10 bases and the J gene lost 6 bases, with 12 bases spanning the gap. This CDR3 has 11 amino acids. Per germline, CDR1 MDHEN and CDR2 SYDVKM. CDR3 residues: CATEAGDGYTF. In DNA form, the CDR3 reads TGTGCCACCGAAGCAGGGGATGGCTACACCTTC.

This chain's CDR3 is CASSQGSQGVGSPLHF. The CDR3 DNA is TGTGCCAGCAGCCAAGGCAGCCAGGGGGTAGGCTCACCCCTCCACTTT. The chain has TRBV5-4 and TRBJ1-6; TRBD1 agrees at 7 bases. The CDR3 covers 16 residues. Trimming removed 4 bases from V and 10 bases from J; junction bases left unmatched: 14. From germline, CDR1 is SGHNT and CDR2 YYREEE (reference sequence).

The chain carries TRBV28 and TRBJ2-7; 9 bases are shared with TRBD1. The V segment lost 7 bases and the J segment 2 bases; nucleotides outside the gene matches: 3. The CDR3 totals 13 residues. Germline CDR1 and CDR2: MDHEN and SYDVKM. This CDR3 reads CASMWTGAYEQYF. In DNA, the CDR3 is TGTGCCAGCATGTGGACAGGGGCCTACGAGCAGTACTTC. The variable domain in full, completed from reference TRBV28 and TRBJ2-7, reads DVKVTQSSRYLVKRTGEKVFLECVQDMDHENMFWYRQDPGLGLRLIYFSYDVKMKEKGDIPEGYSVSREKKERFSLILESASTNQTSMYLCASMWTGAYEQYFGPGTRLTVT.

V and J are TRBV7-8 and TRBJ2-5; D gene uncertain. The CDR3 contains 15 residues. Per germline, CDR1 SGHVS and CDR2 FQNEAQ. Trimming stripped 0 bases from V and 5 bases from J, with 13 bases between. The CDR3 DNA reads TGTGCCAGCAGCTTAGCATGGGTTGAGGTGGAGACCCAGTACTTC. The encoded protein is CASSLAWVEVETQYF.

The rearrangement links TRBV7-6 to TRBJ2-3; no reliable D call. This CDR3 contains 17 residues. The germline V gene encodes CDR1 SGHVS and CDR2 FNYEAQ. V was cut by 0 bases and J by 0 bases, with 13 bases left in between. The DNA of the CDR3 is TGTGCCAGCAGCTTAGCGCAGGCGGCCACTAGCACAGATACGCAGTATTTT. This codes for CASSLAQAATSTDTQYF.

In this sample, this clone turned up a few times. The chain uses TRBV30 and TRBJ1-1; 12 bases map to TRBD1. Losses at the gene ends were 2 bases for V and 5 bases for J; bases not matched to a gene: 6. The CDR3 covers 15 residues. CDR1 is GTSNPN and CDR2 is SVGIG in the germline V gene (reference sequence). CDR3 bases: TGTGCCTGGAGTAAGGGACAGGGGGCACATACTGAAGCTTTCTTT. The encoded protein is CAWSKGQGAHTEAFF.

This clone has just a few counts. V and J are TRBV30 and TRBJ1-3; D ambiguous. This CDR3 has 13 residues. The germline gives CDR1 GTSNPN, CDR2 SVGIG (reference sequence). The V and J ends lost 0 bases and 3 bases respectively, with 6 bases between them. CDR3 residues: CAWSVTVGNTIYF. The CDR3 DNA reads as TGTGCCTGGAGTGTGACTGTTGGAAACACCATATATTTT. Combining the CDR3 with reference TRBV30 and TRBJ1-3 gives the whole variable domain SQTIHQWPATLVQPVGSPLSLECTVEGTSNPNLYWYRQAAGRGLQLLFYSVGIGQISSEVPQNLSASRPQDRQFILSSKKLLLSDSGFYLCAWSVTVGNTIYFGEGSWLTVV.

This clone was counted a few times. The rearrangement joins TRBV6-1 to TRBJ2-7; D assignment may be TRBD1 or TRBD2 (5 bases each). The CDR3 totals 14 residues. The germline V gene encodes CDR1 MNHNS and CDR2 SASEGT. Between the trimmed V and J ends, which lost 7 bases and 3 bases, there was a span of 16 bases. The CDR3 spells CASTLPTGLYEQYF. CDR3 DNA: TGTGCCAGCACCCTACCAACAGGACTCTACGAGCAGTACTTC.

The chain couples TRBV29-1 to TRBJ1-2, with 7 nucleotides matching TRBD1. Germline CDR1 is SQVTM and CDR2 is ANQGSEA. This CDR3 has 15 residues. The J segment lost 3 bases and the V segment lost 3 bases, leaving 10 bases of the junction unmatched. The CDR3: CSVDEDRSGHYGYTF. The CDR3 DNA reads as TGCAGCGTTGACGAGGACAGGAGCGGTCACTATGGCTACACCTTC. The full variable domain, completed using reference TRBV29-1 and TRBJ1-2, is SAVISQKPSRDICQRGTSLTIQCQVDSQVTMMFWYRQQPGQSLTLIATANQGSEATYESGFVIDKFPISRPNLTFSTLTVSNMSPEDSSIYLCSVDEDRSGHYGYTFGSGTRLTVV.

This clone has only a few counts. The identical CDR3 is also encoded by other nucleotide sequences in the sample. The chain recombines TRBV30 with TRBJ2-7, with D possibly TRBD2 on 5 matching bases. The V gene's germline CDR1 is GTSNPN and CDR2 SVGIG (reference sequence). V was clipped by 0 bases and J by 6 bases, with 6 bases between them. The CDR3 loop spans 11 amino acids. The CDR3 DNA sequence: TGTGCCTGGAGTGTCGGAGGCGAGCAGTACTTC. This gives the protein CAWSVGGEQYF.

This clone was counted between two and nine times. The rearrangement links TRBV7-9 to TRBJ2-1; 8 nucleotides align to TRBD2. Germline V gives CDR1 SEHNR, CDR2 FQNEAQ (reference sequence). Unmatched junction bases numbered 4, after V lost 6 bases and J lost 6 bases. The CDR3 sequence is 13 residues long. This chain's CDR3 is CASRSGLANEQFF. The CDR3 nucleotides are TGTGCCAGCAGGTCCGGACTAGCCAATGAGCAGTTCTTC.

The gene calls are TRBV14 and TRBJ1-2; TRBD1 matches 7 bases. Trimming at V came to 4 bases and at J to 4 bases, leaving 6 bases not matched to a gene. Germline V gene sequence: CDR1 SGHDN, CDR2 FVKESK. This CDR3 has 14 residues. The CDR3 DNA sequence: TGTGCCAGCAGCCCAGGGGGTGCACCCTATGGCTACACCTTC. This codes for CASSPGGAPYGYTF.

The chain joins TRBV4-1 to TRBJ2-3, with 9 bases that match TRBD1. Germline loops: CDR1 MGHRA, CDR2 YSYEKL. Trimming cost V 2 bases and J 1 base; bases outside gene matches: 4. The CDR3 consists of 16 residues. The DNA of the CDR3 is TGCGCCAGCAGCCAAACAGGGGGCGCGGGCACAGATACGCAGTATTTT. Its protein product is CASSQTGGAGTDTQYF.

This clone has a handful of counts. The chain employs TRBV4-1 and TRBJ2-1; 8 bases agree with TRBD1. The trim removed 4 bases at V and 4 bases at J, leaving 6 bases unmatched. The germline gives CDR1 MGHRA, CDR2 YSYEKL. The CDR3 length is 15 residues. The CDR3 DNA is TGCGCCAGCAGCCTGGACAGGGCCGAATACAATGAGCAGTTCTTC. Amino acids: CASSLDRAEYNEQFF.

As for this clone: Other DNA sequences of this sample code for an identical CDR3. The gene calls are TRBV30 and TRBJ1-5; no clear D gene. V lost 0 bases, J lost 9 bases, and 6 bases lay in between. In germline, CDR1 is GTSNPN, CDR2 SVGIG (reference sequence). This CDR3 has 11 residues. The CDR3 loop is CAWSVLGPQHF. DNA for the CDR3: TGTGCCTGGAGTGTTTTGGGGCCCCAGCATTTT. The full variable domain, in which reference TRBV30 and TRBJ1-5 provide the parts outside the CDR3, is SQTIHQWPATLVQPVGSPLSLECTVEGTSNPNLYWYRQAAGRGLQLLFYSVGIGQISSEVPQNLSASRPQDRQFILSSKKLLLSDSGFYLCAWSVLGPQHFGDGTRLSIL.

This sequence joins TRBV5-1 and TRBJ2-1, with 8 bases aligning to TRBD1. V gave up 3 bases and J gave up 5 bases; unmatched junction bases: 7. This CDR3 spans 15 amino acids. Germline loops: CDR1 SGHRS, CDR2 YFSETQ. CDR3 region: CASSSWDRLNNEQFF. CDR3 coding DNA: TGCGCCAGCAGCTCTTGGGACAGGTTGAACAATGAGCAGTTCTTC.

V is TRBV7-9 and J is TRBJ2-7, with TRBD2 matching over 8 bases. The CDR3 has 14 residues. Germline V gives CDR1 SEHNR, CDR2 FQNEAQ (reference sequence). Trimming took 0 bases from V and 3 from J; bases not matched to a gene: 1. In nucleotides, the CDR3 is TGTGCCAGCAGCTTAGCAGCGGGGGTCTACGAGCAGTACTTC. Its protein product is CASSLAAGVYEQYF.